This T cell receptor (beta chain) came from a study of cytomegalovirus exposure and HLA in healthy donors. Study-level background: Later analysis reported that the roughly 130 validation repertoires shared the platform of the roughly 710 first-cohort repertoires. Whole-study results and caveats: A few chains tied to CMV proved CMV antigen-specific in vitro. The tendency of first-cohort TCR clusters to co-occur in the roughly 130 validation repertoires was the finding of a later analysis.

J lost 8 bases, V lost 0 bases, and 9 bases had no gene match. Looked up from germline, CDR1 is LNHNV and CDR2 is YYDKDF (reference sequence). The CDR3 is 15 amino acids. Worth noting for this clone: Its antigen is not known.

The protocol was immunoSEQ multiplex PCR, while the TCRdb copy is restricted to in-frame clones and leaves out a portion. The table has approximately 190,000 clones, 84% seen once; the top ten hold more than 6.5%. The approximately 120-subject validation cohort, separate from the 666-subject first cohort, included the donors. This clonotype originated in a young man in good health and CMV-seropositive. The V and J genes are TRBV15 and TRBJ1-2; 7 bases map to TRBD1. Specimen: PBMCs. CDR3: CATSRDDRALRGYTF. As DNA, the CDR3 is TGTGCCACCAGCAGAGATGACAGGGCCCTACGGGGCTACACCTTC.